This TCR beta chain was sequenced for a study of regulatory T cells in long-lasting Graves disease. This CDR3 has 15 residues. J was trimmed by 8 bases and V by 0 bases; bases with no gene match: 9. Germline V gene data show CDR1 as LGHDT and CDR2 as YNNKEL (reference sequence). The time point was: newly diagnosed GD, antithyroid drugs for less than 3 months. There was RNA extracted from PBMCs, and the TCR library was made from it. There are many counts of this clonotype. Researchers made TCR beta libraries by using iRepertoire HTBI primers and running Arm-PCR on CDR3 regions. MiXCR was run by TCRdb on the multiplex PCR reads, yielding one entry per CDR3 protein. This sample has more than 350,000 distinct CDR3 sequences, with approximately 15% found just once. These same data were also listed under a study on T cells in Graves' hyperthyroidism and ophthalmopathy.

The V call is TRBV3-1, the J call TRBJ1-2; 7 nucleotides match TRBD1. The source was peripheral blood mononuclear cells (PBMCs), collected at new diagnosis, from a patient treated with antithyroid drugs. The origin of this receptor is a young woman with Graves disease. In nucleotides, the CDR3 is TGTGCCAGCAGCCAAGAATGGGGGACAGACAAGGGCTACACCTTC. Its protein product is CASSQEWGTDKGYTF.